This T cell receptor beta chain was obtained from a study of blood T cell repertoires in COVID-19 (dated by TCRdb to 2020 to 2022). In terms of the full investigation: Samples covering the acute and convalescent phases of COVID-19 were provided by collaborators in the United States, Italy and Spain. The prospective study material was composed of cDNA or gDNA derived from T cells, B-cell-depleted T cells, or PBMCs. The dataset comprised deeply sampled blood TCRbeta repertoires from subjects exposed to, actively infected with, or recovered from COVID-19. The repertoires were released in a freely available public database intended as a resource for research on the immune response to SARS-CoV-2. The samples were drawn from two sources: the first 160 participants of the ongoing ImmuneRACE study, and 950 to 1,500 subjects contributed by 6 global collaborators. A de-identified subject ID, COVID-19 status, age in years and sex were almost always included in the sample metadata. Where available, HLA class I and class II types were taken from metadata supplied by the sample provider and were not determined by assay-based typing. On the study overall, not on this receptor specifically: How much clinical and demographic metadata was included differed by source and by participant, and the metadata was provided uncurated.

TCRbeta CDR3 regions were amplified from genomic DNA by means of the immunoSEQ Assay, a bias-controlled multiplex PCR. For the original study's pipeline: The number of nucleated cells in each sample was estimated from the amplification of reference gene primers within the assay. To quantify the absolute abundance of each unique TCRbeta CDR3 rearrangement, sequence reads were collapsed and filtered. Productive Simpson clonality was computed per sample as the square root of Simpson's diversity index over productive rearrangements. This is the immuneACCESS table as TCRdb keeps it, with only in-frame sequences that have V and J called. A part of the clones is gone; compared with another copy, unresolved V genes explain less than half, and the rest is unexplained. From that table come the V and J calls and clone size; the DNA was used to work out D and trimming. The sample profile shows fewer than 80,000 clones; around 90% of them were found once. The top ten constitute approximately 1% of the sample.

A note on this clone: Its binding antigen is unknown. Nothing much larger sits one base from this clone, and base qualities are not available.

The collaborating institutions used their own protocols to collect whole blood in K2EDTA tubes. For TCRbeta analysis, collaborators shipped samples in one of three forms: frozen whole blood, isolated PBMCs, or DNA extracted from either of those sample types. Looking up the germline V gene yields CDR1 SGHDT and CDR2 YYEEEE. V sheds 2 bases and J sheds 7 bases, leaving 7 bases between their ends. The CDR3, cysteine through phenylalanine, is 12 amino acids long. Of the read, only the CDR3 DNA is kept; its 36 bases are in frame from base 1. This receptor was identified in a man aged 65 to 85 with acute or convalescent COVID-19. Sequencing input: peripheral blood. This chain is built from TRBV5-6 and TRBJ2-1, with the D gene call left open. The CDR3 reads as follows: CASSFQKNEQFF. The nucleotide sequence reads TGTGCCAGCAGCTTCCAGAAAAATGAGCAGTTCTTC.